This T cell receptor beta chain appears in the sequencing data of a study of T cells in Graves' hyperthyroidism and ophthalmopathy. This clonotype has a count of ten or more. The investigators amplified TCR beta CDR3 regions from RNA transcripts. HTBI primers were employed in a first-round RT-PCR of the TCR CDR3. One entry per CDR3 protein results from TCRdb running MiXCR on the multiplex PCR reads. Here the sample spans 500,000 to 550,000 distinct CDR3 sequences, 20% to 25% being singletons. The diagnostic basis comprised clinical symptoms, serum thyroxine and TRAb, thyroid ultrasound and orbital computed tomography. The origin of this receptor is a man younger than 30 with Graves' hyperthyroidism. The sequencing input was blood.

The CDR3 sequence is CASRTDYYEQYF. The CDR3 DNA is TGTGCCAGCAGGACAGATTACTACGAGCAGTACTTC. The rearrangement uses TRBV12-3 or TRBV12-4 and TRBJ2-7; weak D call: TRBD1 (5 bases). This CDR3 comprises 12 residues. Deletions cut 6 bases from V and 3 bases from J, with 9 bases between.